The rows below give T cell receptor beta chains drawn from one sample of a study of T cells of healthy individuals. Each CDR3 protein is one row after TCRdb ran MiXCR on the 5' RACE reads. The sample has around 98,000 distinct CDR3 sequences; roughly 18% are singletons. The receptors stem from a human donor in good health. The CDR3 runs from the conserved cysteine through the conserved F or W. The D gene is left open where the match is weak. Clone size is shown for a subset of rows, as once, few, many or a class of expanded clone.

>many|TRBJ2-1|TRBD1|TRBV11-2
TGTGCCAGCAGCTTAGGGGGGACAGGGGTTTTTAGCTCCTACAATGAGCAGTTCTTC
CASSLGGTGVFSSYNEQFF
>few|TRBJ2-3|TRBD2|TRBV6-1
TGTGCCAGCACTGAGACTAGCGGGGGGGCAGATACGCAGTATTTT
CASTETSGGADTQYF
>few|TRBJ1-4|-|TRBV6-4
TGTGCCAGCAGTTCCAGGGGTGATGAAAAACTGTTTTTT
CASSSRGDEKLFF
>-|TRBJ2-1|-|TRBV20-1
TGCAGTGCTAGAAGCACGGTCTACAATGAGCAGTTCTTC
CSARSTVYNEQFF
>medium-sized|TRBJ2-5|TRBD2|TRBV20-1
TGCAGTGCTAAAAGAGCGGGGAGACAAGAGACCCAGTACTTC
CSAKRAGRQETQYF
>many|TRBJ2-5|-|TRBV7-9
TGTGCCAGCACCCCATATCCGGGCTTTGAGACCCAGTACTTC
CASTPYPGFETQYF
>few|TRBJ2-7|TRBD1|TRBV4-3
TGCGCCAGCAGCCACGGAGGACAGGGGGCATACTACGAGCAGTACTTC
CASSHGGQGAYYEQYF
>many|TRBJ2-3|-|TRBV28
TGTGCCAGCTCTGCGTTCAACAGACGAACTGGAGATACGCAGTATTTT
CASSAFNRRTGDTQYF
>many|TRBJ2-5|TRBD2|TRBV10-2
TGCGCCAGCCGCGGACTAGCGGGAGAATACGAGACCCAGTACTTC
CASRGLAGEYETQYF
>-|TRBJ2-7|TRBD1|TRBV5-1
TGCGCCAGCACCTGGACAGGGGGGTCCTACGAGCAGTACTTC
CASTWTGGSYEQYF
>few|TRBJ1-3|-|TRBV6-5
TGTGCCAGCAGTTACAACCGTAATGCTGGAAACACCATATATTTT
CASSYNRNAGNTIYF
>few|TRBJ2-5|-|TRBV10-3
TGTGCCATCAGTGGGGACGGCGACGAGACCCAGTACTTC
CAISGDGDETQYF
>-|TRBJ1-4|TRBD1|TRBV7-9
TGTGCCAGCAGCCCCCGGACAGGGGGGCGAACTAATGAAAAACTGTTTTTT
CASSPRTGGRTNEKLFF
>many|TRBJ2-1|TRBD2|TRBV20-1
TGCAGTGCTGCCGGGGGACTAGCGGGAGCGCGTATAAATGAGCAGTTCTTC
CSAAGGLAGARINEQFF
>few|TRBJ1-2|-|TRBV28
TGTGCCAGCAGTTTTGGGCAGAACTATGGCTACACCTTC
CASSFGQNYGYTF
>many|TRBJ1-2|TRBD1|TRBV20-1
TGCAGTGCTAGCGATGGGACAGGGTGGAACTATGGCTACACCTTC
CSASDGTGWNYGYTF
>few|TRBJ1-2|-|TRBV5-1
TGCGCCAGCAGCTCGCCTGACAAAGCTAACTATGGCTACACCTTC
CASSSPDKANYGYTF
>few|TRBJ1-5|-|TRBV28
TGTGCCAGCAGTACAAGGAGGAATGGCAATCAGCCCCAGCATTTT
CASSTRRNGNQPQHF
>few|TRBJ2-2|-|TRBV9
TGTGCCAGCAGCGTAGCCGGGACCGGGGAGCTGTTTTTT
CASSVAGTGELFF
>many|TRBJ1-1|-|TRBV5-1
TGCGCCAGCAGCGTAGACGGGACAAAGTTTGAGGCTTTCTTT
CASSVDGTKFEAFF
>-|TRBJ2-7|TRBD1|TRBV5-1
TGCGCCAGCAGCAAGACAGGGGTTTACGAGCAGTACTTC
CASSKTGVYEQYF
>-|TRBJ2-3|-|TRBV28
TGTGCCAGCAGTGACTTTTCCCTCATTGATACGCAGTATTTT
CASSDFSLIDTQYF
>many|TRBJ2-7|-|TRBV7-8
TGTGCCAGCAGCCACGGACAGTCCCCCGCCTACGAGCAGTACTTC
CASSHGQSPAYEQYF
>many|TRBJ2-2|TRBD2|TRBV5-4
TGTGCCAGCAGCTTGGAGGGACTAGCGTCCGCCGGGGAGCTGTTTTTT
CASSLEGLASAGELFF